This T cell receptor beta chain is from a study of OX40 agonist ivuxolimab in advanced cancers. Background on the study: People in dose escalation had one of these cancers: hepatocellular carcinoma, melanoma, renal cell or head and neck cancer. Partial responses were recorded for three patients, including one with hepatocellular carcinoma and two with cutaneous melanoma. General study findings and limits: Clonal expansion by week 6 occurred in CD4+ and CD8+ blood T cells (at 0.1 to 3.0 mg/kg). Among the nonresponders, some also had low normalized T-cell clonal expansion.

Profiling relied on immunoSEQ multiplex PCR, and the TCRdb table lists in-frame clones only, not all of them. The data contain almost 35,000 clones, 80% to 85% of them singletons. Comments on this clone: Its antigen is as yet unknown.

The CDR3 is 15 residues long. The germline gives CDR1 LNHDA, CDR2 SQIVND (reference sequence). V dropped 2 bases and J dropped 0 bases, with 8 bases sitting between them. The TCR sequence derives from an adult with an advanced solid tumor such as melanoma, head and neck, liver or kidney cancer. J is TRBJ1-5 and V is TRBV19, with unresolved D. This sample comprised CD4+ or CD8+ T cells sorted from blood, obtained in a trial of the OX40 agonist ivuxolimab. Here the CDR3 DNA reads TGTGCCAGTAGTATATTTCAGCATAGCAATCAGCCCCAGCATTTT. Protein: CASSIFQHSNQPQHF.